What follows are 11 T cell receptor beta chains derived from one specimen sequenced in a study of early T cells in non-severe SARS-CoV-2 infection. TCRdb called the 5' RACE reads again in MiXCR, with one record for every CDR3 protein. The data contain about 83,000 distinct CDR3 sequences, around an eighth of them seen just once; the ten biggest clones take up 3%. Material: whole blood. The receptors were sampled from an adult who was a healthcare worker with PCR-confirmed SARS-CoV-2 infection or an uninfected control (not recorded which).

This clonotype was counted a single time. V and J are TRBV12-5 and TRBJ1-5; no reliable D call. Germline V gene sequence: CDR1 LGHNT, CDR2 FRNRAP. The CDR3 covers 14 residues. Trimming stripped 6 bases from V and 2 bases from J, with 11 bases between. The CDR3 spells CASGLDGGNQPQHF. CDR3 coding DNA: TGTGCTAGTGGGCTGGACGGGGGCAATCAGCCCCAGCATTTT.

This clonotype was counted ten times or more. V usage is TRBV10-2 and J usage is TRBJ2-7; TRBD1 matches at 9 bases. The CDR3 is made up of 12 amino acids. V lost 8 bases to trimming and J lost 3 bases; unmatched junction nucleotides: 2. From germline, CDR1 is WSHSY and CDR2 SAAADI. In DNA, the CDR3 is TGCGCCAGCCGGGACAGGGACTACGAGCAGTACTTC. This gives the protein CASRDRDYEQYF.

J is TRBJ2-3 and V is TRBV5-1; D gene ambiguous. V lost 1 base and J 5 bases, leaving 8 bases between the germline ends. The CDR3 is 13 amino acids. The germline V gene has CDR1 SGHRS and CDR2 YFSETQ. DNA for the CDR3: TGCGCCAGCAGCTTGACGGCGCTAGATACGCAGTATTTT. Translated: CASSLTALDTQYF.

The chain is built from TRBV7-9 and TRBJ2-7; D is unresolved. This CDR3 is built from 13 residues. CDR1 and CDR2 from the germline V gene are SEHNR and FQNEAQ (reference sequence). The ends were cut back, 3 bases at V and 5 bases at J, with 11 bases in the middle. CDR3 residues: CASSLGSSHEQYF. The DNA for the CDR3 is TGTGCCAGCAGCTTGGGATCTTCCCACGAGCAGTACTTC.

This clonotype was seen ten or more times. The rearrangement links TRBV4-1 to TRBJ2-1; no clear D gene. In germline, CDR1 is MGHRA, CDR2 YSYEKL. The CDR3 spans 15 residues. Deletions cut 0 bases from V and 5 bases from J, with 11 bases between. CDR3 nucleotides: TGCGCCAGCAGCCAAGATTCCGTCCGGGACAATGAGCAGTTCTTC. Its protein product is CASSQDSVRDNEQFF.

The rearrangement uses TRBV15 and TRBJ1-2; D possibly corresponds to TRBD1 (5 bases). Trimming cost V 0 bases and J 7 bases, with 12 bases left between them. Per the germline V gene, CDR1 is LNHNV and CDR2 is YYDKDF (reference sequence). CDR3 length equals 14 residues. The CDR3 bases are TGTGCCACCAGCAGAGATTCGTCAGGGAGTGGCTACACCTTC. Translating it yields CATSRDSSGSGYTF.

This clonotype has a handful of counts. The chain carries TRBV7-9 and TRBJ2-1, with unresolved D. The ends were cut back, 3 bases at V and 5 bases at J, with 2 bases in the middle. CDR1 SEHNR and CDR2 FQNEAQ come from the germline V gene (reference sequence). The CDR3 spans 11 residues. CDR3 residues: CASSFHNEQFF. The CDR3 DNA reads TGTGCCAGCAGCTTCCACAATGAGCAGTTCTTC.

The gene calls are TRBV6-4 and TRBJ2-3; 12 bases map to TRBD2. Germline CDR1 reads MRHNA; CDR2 reads SNTAGT. V lost 2 bases, J lost 4 bases, and 4 bases stayed unmatched. The CDR3 runs 16 residues. For the CDR3, the DNA is TGTGCCAGCAGTGACAAGACTAGCGGGGGCGCAGATACGCAGTATTTT. Translation: CASSDKTSGGADTQYF.

In the case of this clonotype: A read error is possible here, since a much larger clone lies one base away. The chain links TRBV19 to TRBJ2-1; D not certain. Germline-derived CDR1 and CDR2 are LNHDA and SQIVND (reference sequence). The CDR3 runs 15 residues. Trimming shortened V by 3 bases and J by 2 bases, and 11 bases separated the two germline ends. CDR3 protein: CASSMGRWTYNEQFF. CDR3 in DNA: TGTGCCAGTAGTATGGGCAGGTGGACCTACAATGAGCAGTTCTTC.

This clonotype has only a few counts. This chain joins TRBV5-5 and TRBJ2-6; D unclear. From germline, CDR1 is SGHKS and CDR2 YYEKEE (reference sequence). Between the trimmed V and J ends, which lost 6 bases and 9 bases, there was a span of 13 bases. The CDR3 loop spans 13 amino acids. CDR3 region: CASTREVLNVLTF. In DNA, the CDR3 is TGTGCCAGCACCCGAGAGGTCCTCAACGTCCTGACTTTC.

This clonotype was found a few times. V gene TRBV20-1 combines with J gene TRBJ1-2; 9 bases align to TRBD1. In germline, CDR1 is DFQATT, CDR2 SNEGSKA (reference sequence). The CDR3 totals 12 residues. J was trimmed by 6 bases and V by 7 bases; bases with no gene match: 6. CDR3 loop: CSVRTGADGYTF. CDR3 nucleotides: TGCAGTGTTAGGACAGGGGCCGATGGCTACACCTTC.